This TCR beta chain was observed in a study of blood T cell repertoires in COVID-19. Study overall: T cells, B-cell-depleted T cells, or PBMCs supplied cDNA or gDNA.

The CDR3 extends over 16 amino acids. CDR1 is LGHNT, CDR2 FRNRAP, per germline. V lost 4 bases, J lost 0 bases, and 12 bases lay in between. Only in-frame clones appear in the TCRdb table, and some are missing; sequencing was by immunoSEQ multiplex PCR. The profile shows roughly 120,000 clones, 76% of them singletons. The sample consisted of peripheral blood. V is TRBV12-5 and J is TRBJ2-2, with a weak D call TRBD2 (5 bases). This TCR was sampled from a woman over 75 with acute or convalescent COVID-19. The CDR3 here is CASGSFSGTNTGELFF. CDR3 in DNA: TGTGCTAGTGGTTCGTTCAGCGGAACGAACACCGGGGAGCTGTTTTTT.